This TCR beta chain was obtained from a study of CD8+CD57+ T cells in acquired aplastic anemia. Study-level background: Sorted CD4+ plus CD8+ cells gave DNA averaging 3.2 ug.

All sequencing subjects had displayed CD8+CD57+ cell expansion on flow cytometry. Blood samples were obtained from patients who had received no prior therapy. The trim removed 6 bases at V and 6 bases at J, leaving 2 bases unmatched. The germline V gene has CDR1 SGHVS and CDR2 FQNEAQ. The CDR3 extends over 12 amino acids. TCR beta VDJ and CDR3 profiles were obtained from a genomic DNA template. From the reads, TCRdb called clonotypes with MiXCR, one entry per CDR3 protein. The sample contains approximately 190,000 distinct CDR3 sequences, more than 45% of which appear only once. Study-wide points: Comparison of patients with controls identified some 29 shared CD8+ CDR3 sequences.

Concerning this clonotype: What it binds is not known.

This chain joins TRBV7-8 and TRBJ2-1; 7 nucleotides agree with TRBD2. The material sequenced was sorted CD4+, CD8+, or CD8+CD57+ T cells (not recorded which) from PBMCs. This receptor was identified in a human donor with aplastic anemia. The CDR3 DNA reads as TGTGCCAGCAGGGGCGGGAGCAATGAGCAGTTCTTC. Residues: CASRGGSNEQFF.